This T cell receptor (beta chain) was retrieved from a study of blood T cell repertoires in COVID-19 (dated by TCRdb to the early 2020s). Regarding the research as a whole: The collaborator samples originated in the United States, Italy and Spain and spanned the acute and convalescent phases of COVID-19. Where available, HLA class I and class II types were taken from metadata supplied by the sample provider and were not determined by assay-based typing. Sample metadata almost always included a de-identified subject ID, COVID-19 status, age in years and sex. The material from the prospective study consisted of cDNA or gDNA derived from T cells, B-cell-depleted T cells, or PBMCs. Subjects who had been exposed to COVID-19, were actively infected with it, or had recovered from it provided the deeply sampled blood TCRbeta repertoires that made up the dataset. The repertoires were released in a freely available public database intended as a resource for research on the immune response to SARS-CoV-2. The samples were drawn from the first 160 participants of the ongoing ImmuneRACE study and from 950 to 1,500 subjects provided by 6 global collaborators.

TCRbeta CDR3 regions were amplified from genomic DNA using the immunoSEQ Assay, a bias-controlled multiplex PCR. Per the authors' processing: Within the assay, amplification of reference gene primers was used to estimate how many nucleated cells each sample contained. Sequence reads were collapsed and filtered to measure the absolute abundance of every unique TCRbeta CDR3 rearrangement. For each sample, productive Simpson clonality was calculated as the square root of Simpson's diversity index over productive rearrangements. Held by TCRdb, this immuneACCESS table contains in-frame sequences only and omits some clones. Under half of the omission traces to an unresolved V gene where checked; the cause of the rest is unknown. V and J calls and clone size are copied from that table; D and trimming were computed from the DNA. In this sample the table shows approximately 65,000 clones, approximately 70% of which occur a single time. The ten largest account for 51% of the sample.

As concerns this clone: Its antigen is still unknown. Base-call qualities are not available, and no considerably larger clone is one nucleotide away.

Points the paper makes about the study in general: The quantity of clinical and demographic metadata differed by source and by participant and was supplied without curation.

Enrolling through a virtual design, the prospective study's participants ranged in age from roughly 18 to 100 years and lived across 24 United States geographic areas. In the prospective study, cohorts were assigned on the basis of participant-reported clinical history obtained from a screening survey and a study questionnaire. Exposed participants had been in contact with someone with a PCR-confirmed or clinician-diagnosed COVID-19 case within 2 weeks of study entry. In the prospective study, mobile phlebotomists collected whole blood, serum and a nasopharyngeal or oropharyngeal swab from each participant. Participants in the prospective study had the option to provide additional blood draws and questionnaires over a 2-month period. Prospective study blood samples were shipped either frozen or at room temperature before DNA extraction. The sample consisted of PBMCs or T cells enriched from blood (not recorded which). The sequence derives from a woman between 55 and 75 years old who had been exposed to COVID-19.

The DNA sequence is given as TGTGCCAGCAGCCGACAGGCGCCAAATGAGCAGTTCTTC. Its translation reads: CASSRQAPNEQFF. Recombination joined TRBV3-1 (or the pseudogene TRBV3-2) with TRBJ2-1; D gene: possibly TRBD1, on 6 matching bases. Deletion took 4 bases off V and 7 bases off J, with a span of 11 bases between the germline ends. The CDR3 runs 13 amino acids, cysteine and phenylalanine included. This entry keeps only the CDR3 DNA: 39 bases, framed from base 1. CDR1 and CDR2 are drawn from the germline V gene (reference sequence): LGHDT, YNNKEL.